This T cell receptor (beta chain) was captured in a study of chemoradiotherapy in HPV16-positive cancers. Study summary: Functional T-cell assays on a couple of HPV16-positive patients' cells defined candidate HPV-specific clones and common TCR motifs. Whole-study findings and limits: Functional assays defining HPV-specific T cells used only two HPV16-positive patients.

Profiling relied on immunoSEQ multiplex PCR, and the TCRdb table lists in-frame clones only, not all of them. The table lists fewer than 40,000 clones, about nine tenths of them singletons. This CDR3 spans 13 amino acids. The V end lost 1 base, the J end lost 7 bases, and 10 bases lay between the germline ends. Germline V gene data show CDR1 as SGHTA and CDR2 as FQGNSA. In the case of this clone: The target antigen is unknown.

This clonotype was sampled from a human donor with HPV-associated anogenital cancer. Sequences were derived from blood, sampled from a patient who underwent chemoradiotherapy. This chain connects TRBV7-2 to TRBJ1-2; D ambiguous. This CDR3 is CASSLEPISGYTF. CDR3 nucleotides: TGTGCCAGCAGCTTAGAACCAATCTCTGGCTACACCTTC. Together with reference TRBV7-2 and TRBJ1-2, the CDR3 gives the full variable domain: GAGVSQSPSNKVTEKGKDVELRCDPISGHTALYWYRQSLGQGLEFLIYFQGNSAPDKSGLPSDRFSAERTGGSVSTLTIQRTQQEDSAVYLCASSLEPISGYTFGSGTRLTVV.